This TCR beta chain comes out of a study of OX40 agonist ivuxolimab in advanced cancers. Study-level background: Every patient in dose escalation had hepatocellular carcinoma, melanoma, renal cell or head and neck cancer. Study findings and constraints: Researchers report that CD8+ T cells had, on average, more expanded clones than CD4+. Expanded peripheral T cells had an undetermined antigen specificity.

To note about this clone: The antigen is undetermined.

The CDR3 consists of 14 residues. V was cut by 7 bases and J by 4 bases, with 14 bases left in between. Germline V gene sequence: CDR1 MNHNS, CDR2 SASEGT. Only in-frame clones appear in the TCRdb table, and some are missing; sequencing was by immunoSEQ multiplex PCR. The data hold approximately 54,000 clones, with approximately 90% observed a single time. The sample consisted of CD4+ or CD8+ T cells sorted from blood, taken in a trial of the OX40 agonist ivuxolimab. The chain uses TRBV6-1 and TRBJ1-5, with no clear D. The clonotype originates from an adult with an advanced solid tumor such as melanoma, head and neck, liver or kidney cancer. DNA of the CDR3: TGTGCCAGCACTGTTCGGATTTCTAATCAGCCCCAGCATTTT. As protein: CASTVRISNQPQHF.